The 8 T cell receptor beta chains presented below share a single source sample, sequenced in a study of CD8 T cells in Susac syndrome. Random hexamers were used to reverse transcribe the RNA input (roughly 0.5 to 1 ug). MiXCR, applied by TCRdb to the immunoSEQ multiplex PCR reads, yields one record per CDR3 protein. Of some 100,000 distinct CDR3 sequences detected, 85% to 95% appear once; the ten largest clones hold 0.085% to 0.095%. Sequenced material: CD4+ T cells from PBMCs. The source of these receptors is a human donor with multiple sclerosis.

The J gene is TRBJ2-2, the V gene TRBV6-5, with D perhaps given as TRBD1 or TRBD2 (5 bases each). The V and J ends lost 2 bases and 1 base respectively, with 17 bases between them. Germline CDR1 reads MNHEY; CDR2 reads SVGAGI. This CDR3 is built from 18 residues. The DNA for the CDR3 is TGTGCCAGCAGTTACATCACTCCGGGACCGATGAACACCGGGGAGCTGTTTTTT. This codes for CASSYITPGPMNTGELFF.

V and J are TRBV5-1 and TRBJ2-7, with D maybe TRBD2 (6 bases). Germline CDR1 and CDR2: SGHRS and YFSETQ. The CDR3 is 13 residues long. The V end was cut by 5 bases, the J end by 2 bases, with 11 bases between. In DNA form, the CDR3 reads TGCGCCAGCAGGGGACTCCTCGCCTACGAGCAGTACTTC. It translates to CASRGLLAYEQYF.

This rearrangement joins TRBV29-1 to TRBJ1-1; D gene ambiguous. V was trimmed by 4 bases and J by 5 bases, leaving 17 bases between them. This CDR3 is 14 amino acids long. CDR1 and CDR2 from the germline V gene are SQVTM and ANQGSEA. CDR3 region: CSVARTESGTEAFF. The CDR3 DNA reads TGCAGCGTTGCCCGGACGGAGAGTGGAACTGAAGCTTTCTTT. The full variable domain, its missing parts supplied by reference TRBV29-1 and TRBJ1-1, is SAVISQKPSRDICQRGTSLTIQCQVDSQVTMMFWYRQQPGQSLTLIATANQGSEATYESGFVIDKFPISRPNLTFSTLTVSNMSPEDSSIYLCSVARTESGTEAFFGQGTRLTVV.

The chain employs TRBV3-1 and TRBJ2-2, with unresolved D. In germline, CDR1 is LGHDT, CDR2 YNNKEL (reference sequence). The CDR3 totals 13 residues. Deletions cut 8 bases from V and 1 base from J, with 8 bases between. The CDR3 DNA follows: TGTGCCAGCCTCATCCAGAACACCGGGGAGCTGTTTTTT. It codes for CASLIQNTGELFF.

The CDR3 is CASSNRDTYYEQYF. CDR3 bases: TGTGCCAGCAGCAACCGGGACACCTACTACGAGCAGTACTTC. This chain connects TRBV14 to TRBJ2-7, with a weak D call TRBD1 (6 bases). Germline CDR1 is SGHDN and CDR2 is FVKESK. V lost 5 bases and J lost 3, with 14 bases in between. The CDR3 has 14 residues.

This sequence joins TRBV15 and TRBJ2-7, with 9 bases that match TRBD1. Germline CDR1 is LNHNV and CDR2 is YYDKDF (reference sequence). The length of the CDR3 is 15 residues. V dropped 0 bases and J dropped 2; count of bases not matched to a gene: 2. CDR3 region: CATSRDRDRAYEQYF. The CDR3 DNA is TGTGCCACCAGCAGAGATAGGGACAGGGCCTACGAGCAGTACTTC.

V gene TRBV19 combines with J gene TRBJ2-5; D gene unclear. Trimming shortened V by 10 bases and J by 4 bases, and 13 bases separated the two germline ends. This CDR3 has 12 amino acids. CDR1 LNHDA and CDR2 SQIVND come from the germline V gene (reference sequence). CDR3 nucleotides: TGTGCCACCAGCGCGAACTTAGAGACCCAGTACTTC. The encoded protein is CATSANLETQYF. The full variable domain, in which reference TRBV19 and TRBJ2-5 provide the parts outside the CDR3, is DGGITQSPKYLFRKEGQNVTLSCEQNLNHDAMYWYRQDPGQGLRLIYYSQIVNDFQKGDIAEGYSVSREKKESFPLTVTSAQKNPTAFYLCATSANLETQYFGPGTRLLVL.

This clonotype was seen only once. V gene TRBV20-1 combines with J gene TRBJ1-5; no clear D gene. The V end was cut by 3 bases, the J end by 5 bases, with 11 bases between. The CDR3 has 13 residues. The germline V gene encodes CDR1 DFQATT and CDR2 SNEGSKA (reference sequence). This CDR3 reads CSARTSGDQPQHF. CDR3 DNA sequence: TGCAGTGCTAGGACGTCCGGGGATCAGCCCCAGCATTTT.